This T cell receptor beta chain was sequenced during a study of beta chain features in type 1 diabetes. This clone was seen more than once but under ten times. Its matching antigen is unknown. The entirety of the isolated RNA underwent reverse transcription, so expressed TCRB transcripts were sequenced. Assay used: immunoSEQ multiplex PCR; TCRdb lists only in-frame clones, some missing. The profile covers approximately 15,000 clones, with less than 60% appearing a single time and less than 0.55% taken by the ten largest. The study's findings and limits: Overrepresentation of cells with high TCR expression could result from cDNA sequencing. For patients, the naive, central memory and Treg TCRB repertoires appeared more alike than for healthy donors.

V dropped 7 bases and J dropped 7; count of bases not matched to a gene: 3. Germline loops: CDR1 SNHLY, CDR2 FYNNEI. The CDR3 has 14 residues. Sorted CD4+ subsets: naive, central memory, regulatory, stem cell-like memory (CD45RO/CCR7/CD25/CD127/CD95/CD27 panel). Sorted populations all had greater than 95% purity. The rearrangement joins TRBV2 to TRBJ2-1; 14 positions match TRBD2. Sequenced input: stem cell memory CD4+ T cells from blood. This sequence was found in a woman aged 18-29 years in good health. The DNA of the CDR3 is TGTGCCAGCACGACTAGCGGGAGGGAAAATGAGCAGTTCTTC. It translates to CASTTSGRENEQFF.